This paragraph covers one T cell receptor (beta chain) sequence. This clone occurred once. What antigen it recognizes has not been identified. No per-base quality is available; no much larger clone lies one base away. This record belongs to a study of shared clonotypes between healthy human individuals (dated by TCRdb to 2020 to 2022). Looking at the study overall: The cohort comprised a couple of women and a few men aged 18 to 49 years. For each donor, CD4 naive and CD4 memory were each run on three plates, CD8 naive on two plates, and CD8 memory on one plate. Leukapheresis yielded between about 0.94 and 8.9 billion PBMCs per donor. The study deeply sequenced blood TCR repertoires of roughly five healthy adults to estimate repertoire size and the extent of clonotype sharing between individuals. To increase sequencing depth and limit assay-specific biases, TCR repertoire library preparation and sequencing were carried out by different laboratories using diverse techniques. What the authors observed across the whole study: Pairwise subsampling led to the expectation that sequencing depth would affect the degree of clonotype sharing among donors. Sharing across several donors was observed for about 5% of naive CD4, 3% to 3.5% of naive CD8, about 2.3% of memory CD4, and around 0.42% of memory CD8 clonotypes. Naive subsets generally had larger estimated clonotype richness than memory subsets did. Because the study included only a small number of donors, the genetic and exposure-history diversity represented was limited. Incomplete sequencing was indicated by rarefaction of sorted-subset datasets, despite the large sequencing depth. Higher generation probabilities were observed for clonotypes shared by all four sorted-subset donors than for non-shared clonotypes. Sampling was restricted to blood, and TCR repertoires in tissue are likely to differ from TCR repertoires in blood.

For the CD8 naive samples, CD45RO-negative cells were positively selected for CCR7, yielding a CD45RA+CCR7+ population from which TemRA cells were excluded. The donors were healthy, HIV-negative adults who had no recently reported acute infections or vaccinations. Every donor was a Caucasian adult living in Nashville, Tennessee, USA. After blood collection by leukapheresis, PBMCs were isolated using Ficoll-Histopaque density gradient centrifugation and then cryopreserved in the vapor phase of liquid nitrogen. Analytical flow cytometry was used to check the purity and quantity of every magnetically sorted T cell population. Genomic DNA was isolated from each sorted fraction and quantified by UV absorbance on a Nanodrop 2000c. Using the deep immunoSEQ assay, TCR CDR3 regions were amplified from genomic DNA by multiplex PCR. For each cell subset, the extracted genomic DNA was distributed evenly across all wells of several immunoSEQ 96-well plates, and each plate served as one replicate. For sorted subsets, each replicate PCR was loaded with 200 ng genomic DNA, equivalent to some 31,000 T cell genomes. Purified libraries were measured with a Qubit 3.0 fluorometer, size-checked on a Bioanalyzer 2100, and measured again with the KAPA Library Quantification kit. A separate single-read 150-cycle Illumina NextSeq 550 flow cell was used to sequence each immunoSEQ 96-well plate. On the authors' methods: Because the immunoSEQ output included only junctional sequences and no quality scores, the filtering could not be the same as the filtering used for full-length reads. To assign V/J genes and CDR3, sequences were annotated using PyIR, a Python wrapper for IgBLAST v1.9, with IMGT germline references. Reads were filtered out if the reads had weak V/J assignments (E-value above 1e-6), no CDR3, stop codons, out-of-frame junctions, or ambiguous translated residues. A V3J clonotype was defined by an identical inferred V gene, J gene, and CDR3 amino acid sequence. Percentage overlap between repertoires was computed as shared unique clonotypes divided by the size of the smaller repertoire. Three approaches were used to assess repertoire richness: RTK rarefaction, the Chao1 estimator, and Recon v2.1 estimates of unobserved clonotypes. Generation probabilities for all TCRbeta clonotypes obtained by the gDNA method from a handful of donors were computed using OLGA. TCRdb retrieved this table from immuneACCESS and kept in-frame rearrangements only. Not all clones are present; in checked studies, unresolved V genes account for under half, and no reason is known for the remainder. V and J calls and clone size are copied from that table; D and trimming were computed from the DNA. Recorded for this sample are 1.5 million to 2.5 million clones; about 95% of them occurred a single time. The ten top clones hold approximately 1.2% of the sample.

Counted from cysteine to phenylalanine, this CDR3 has 15 amino acids. Only the CDR3 DNA stays, 45 bases, in frame from base 1. The germline V gene encodes CDR1 SGHAT and CDR2 FQNNGV. Cut back by 0 bases and 2 bases, the V and J ends lie 11 bases apart. The receptor chain draws on TRBV11-2 and TRBJ2-7; the D gene lacks a confident call. The sequence was obtained from a man aged 18 to 29 in good health. Sequenced input: naive CD8+ T cells sorted from blood. What the cell subset or site label conveys for this sample: CD45RA+CCR7+. The DNA sequence follows: TGTGCCAGCAGCTTAGAACTGGAACAGACCTACGAGCAGTACTTC. It specifies CASSLELEQTYEQYF.